This T cell receptor (beta chain) came from a study of CD8 T cells in Susac syndrome. Study context: Within the group of sequenced Susac syndrome patients, six had active disease and roughly eight were in remission.

This CDR3 contains 18 residues. V dropped 3 bases and J dropped 0; count of bases not matched to a gene: 12. CDR1 and CDR2 (germline): GTSNPN, SVGIG (reference sequence). The RNA input was roughly 0.45 to 1 ug, and it was reverse transcribed with random hexamers. By means of immunoSEQ multiplex PCR, TCR beta CDR3 spanning 54 Vbeta and 13 Jbeta underwent amplification. TCRdb reprocessed the immunoSEQ multiplex PCR reads with MiXCR, giving one entry per CDR3 protein. Of 100,000 to 150,000 distinct CDR3 sequences in the sample, over 90% were seen once. Source material: CD8+ T cells from PBMCs. The TCR sequence derives from a human donor with Susac syndrome. The rearrangement joins TRBV30 to TRBJ2-5, with TRBD2 identical over 11 bases. In DNA form, the CDR3 reads TGTGCCTGGAGAACGTCTCAAAGTAGCGGGGGGGACCAAGAGACCCAGTACTTC. Amino acids: CAWRTSQSSGGDQETQYF.